This TCR beta chain was retrieved from a study of tumor-infiltrating lymphocytes in localized non-small cell lung cancer. Whole-study context: Some samples were collected after neoadjuvant chemotherapy; smokers, never-smokers and several histologies were included. The study's findings and limits: Each assay used a separate piece of the same tissue. Only some patients had TCR sequencing, depending on available tissue. Higher tumor T cell infiltration than in uninvolved lung was supported by TCRbeta sequencing.

A remark on this clone: What it binds is unknown.

This table comes from immunoSEQ multiplex PCR, and its TCRdb copy is limited to in-frame clones, with some not included. This table has 9,000 to 15,000 clones, about 66% appearing once. Specimen: uninvolved lung tissue not adjacent to the tumor. This clonotype was obtained from a human donor with non-small cell lung cancer.

CDR3 sequence: CASSIVGAAGYTF. CDR3 nucleotides: TGTGCCAGTAGTATAGTTGGAGCTGCTGGCTACACCTTC. The chain combines TRBV19 with TRBJ1-2; no clear D. Germline V gene lookup returns CDR1 LNHDA and CDR2 SQIVND (reference sequence). The CDR3 has 13 residues. The V end lost 1 base, the J end lost 7 bases, and 10 bases lay between the germline ends.